The 18 T cell receptor beta chains below were found in one sample sequenced in a study of regulatory T cells in long-lasting Graves disease. Regarding time point: persistent/refractory GD, antithyroid drugs over 5 years with positive TRAb. PBMC-extracted RNA yielded the TCR library. Assembly of TCR beta libraries relied on iRepertoire HTBI primers together with Arm-PCR of CDR3 regions. TCRdb passed the multiplex PCR reads through MiXCR, listing each CDR3 protein once. Among 250,000 to 300,000 distinct CDR3 sequences listed, roughly a fifth were seen once. The specimen comprised peripheral blood mononuclear cells (PBMCs), sampled when the disease was refractory, from a patient treated with antithyroid drugs. All receptors come from a female donor with Graves disease.

CDR3 in DNA: TGCAGTGCTAGAGATCTCATGGGGGGCTCCTACAATGAGCAGTTCTTC. Amino acid sequence: CSARDLMGGSYNEQFF. The J gene is TRBJ2-1, the V gene TRBV20-1, with a tentative D call TRBD2 (6 bases). This CDR3 spans 16 amino acids. Trimming left V 0 bases short and J 0 bases short, with 12 bases between. The germline V gene encodes CDR1 DFQATT and CDR2 SNEGSKA (reference sequence).

The J gene is TRBJ1-5, the V gene TRBV19; D uncertain. Germline CDR1 is LNHDA and CDR2 is SQIVND (reference sequence). V was cut by 3 bases and J by 7 bases, with 13 bases left in between. There are 14 residues in the CDR3. The CDR3 nucleotides read TGTGCCAGTAGTATCGACACGGAAGTCCAGCCCCAGCATTTT. Translating gives CASSIDTEVQPQHF.

This clonotype was counted at least ten times. The chain recombines TRBV11-1 with TRBJ2-7; TRBD2 agrees at 10 bases. After removal of 4 bases from V and 2 bases from J, the junction contained 5 bases not matched to a gene. This CDR3 is 15 amino acids long. The V gene's germline CDR1 is SGHAT and CDR2 FQDESV (reference sequence). Here the CDR3 DNA reads TGTGCCAGCAGCTCCCCCGGGACTAGCGCCTACGAGCAGTACTTC. Its protein is CASSSPGTSAYEQYF.

The table lists this clonotype with a few counts. The rearrangement joins TRBV27 to TRBJ2-7, with TRBD2 identical over 13 bases. The junction had 11 bases not matched to a gene; V was cut back by 5 bases and J by 7 bases. Germline assignment: CDR1 MNHEY and CDR2 SMNVEV (reference sequence). CDR3 length: 16 residues. CDR3 protein: CASSLSGLAGVREQYF. DNA for the CDR3: TGTGCCAGCAGTCTCTCTGGACTAGCGGGAGTCCGGGAGCAGTACTTC.

To note about this clonotype: Mismatch with germline at one junction end may stem from a read error. The chain uses TRBV7-2 and TRBJ2-2; a weak D match, TRBD2 (6 bases). Germline V gene data show CDR1 as SGHTA and CDR2 as FQGNSA. The CDR3 runs to 16 residues. CDR3 loop: CASSQDGGMGTGELFF. CDR3 in DNA: TGCGCCAGCAGCCAAGATGGAGGGATGGGCACCGGGGAGCTGTTTTTT.

The rearrangement uses TRBV12-3 or TRBV12-4 and TRBJ2-4; tentative D call: TRBD2 (6 bases). The V end was cut by 4 bases, the J end by 13 bases, with 14 bases between. The CDR3 consists of 12 residues. The CDR3 DNA follows: TGTGCCAGCAGTTCCCCGCCGGGAGTCCAGTACTTC. Amino acid sequence: CASSSPPGVQYF.

This clonotype was detected only a few times. The rearrangement joins TRBV3-1 to TRBJ1-6; D is ambiguous. V dropped 0 bases and J dropped 4 bases, with 4 bases sitting between them. Per germline, CDR1 LGHDT and CDR2 YNNKEL (reference sequence). This CDR3 comprises 14 residues. The CDR3 loop is CASSQEGYNSPLHF. CDR3 sequence (DNA): TGTGCCAGCAGCCAAGAGGGTTATAATTCACCCCTCCACTTT.

This chain links TRBV6-2 or TRBV6-3 with TRBJ1-5, with unresolved D. The CDR3 has 16 amino acids. V lost 2 bases and J 8 bases, leaving 19 bases between the germline ends. Germline V lookup: CDR1 MNHEY, CDR2 SVGEGT. The CDR3 loop reads CASSYASDLPKEPQHF. DNA of the CDR3: TGTGCCAGCAGTTACGCCTCCGACCTACCGAAGGAGCCCCAGCATTTT.

This clonotype was seen at least ten times. V and J are TRBV28 and TRBJ1-2, with 9 nucleotides matching TRBD1. J lost 6 bases, V lost 6 bases, and 11 bases had no gene match. The CDR3 sequence is 15 residues long. From germline, CDR1 is MDHEN and CDR2 SYDVKM. The CDR3 loop reads CASSPGQGNGDGYTF. The CDR3 DNA reads as TGTGCCAGCAGCCCCGGACAGGGGAACGGAGATGGCTACACCTTC.

This clonotype was recorded at least ten times. V and J are TRBV2 and TRBJ2-7; maybe TRBD2 (7 bases). The CDR3 contains 13 residues. With 8 bases removed from V and 5 bases from J, the gap between germline ends came to 16 bases. CDR1 SNHLY and CDR2 FYNNEI come from the germline V gene. CDR3 DNA sequence: TGTGCCAGCGCTGGGTGGGGGGGCCACGAGCAGTACTTC. Translation: CASAGWGGHEQYF.

This chain joins TRBV5-5 and TRBJ1-2, with 7 bases aligning to TRBD1. J was trimmed by 0 bases and V by 0 bases; bases with no gene match: 8. The CDR3 loop spans 17 amino acids. Germline V gene data show CDR1 as SGHKS and CDR2 as YYEKEE (reference sequence). The CDR3 is CASSLVRGTEANYGYTF. Here the CDR3 DNA reads TGTGCCAGCAGCTTGGTTAGGGGGACAGAAGCTAACTATGGCTACACCTTC.

This clonotype turned up a few times. V gene TRBV7-2 combines with J gene TRBJ1-1; D may be TRBD1 (6 bases). V shed 1 base and J shed 1 base, with 10 bases lying between them. Germline V gene sequence: CDR1 SGHTA, CDR2 FQGNSA. CDR3 length: 15 amino acids. CDR3 in DNA: TGTGCCAGCAGCTTAGAAAGGGGGGCGAACACTGAAGCTTTCTTT. Translation: CASSLERGANTEAFF. The full variable domain, its missing parts supplied by reference TRBV7-2 and TRBJ1-1, is GAGVSQSPSNKVTEKGKDVELRCDPISGHTALYWYRQSLGQGLEFLIYFQGNSAPDKSGLPSDRFSAERTGGSVSTLTIQRTQQEDSAVYLCASSLERGANTEAFFGQGTRLTVV.

The DNA of the CDR3 is TGTGCCAGCAGTTACTTGGGAACAGAGGGTAAAAACATTCAGTACTTC. It specifies CASSYLGTEGKNIQYF. The chain has TRBV6-5 and TRBJ2-4, with a weak D call TRBD2 (5 bases). Trimming took off 1 base at V and 4 bases at J, with 14 bases between the two ends. Germline CDR1 reads MNHEY; CDR2 reads SVGAGI. The CDR3 runs 16 residues.

This clonotype was seen ten or more times. J is TRBJ2-5 and V is TRBV18; D uncertain. With 5 bases removed from V and 2 bases from J, the gap between germline ends came to 9 bases. This CDR3 comprises 13 residues. Germline V gene data show CDR1 as KGHSH and CDR2 as LQKENI. In nucleotides, the CDR3 is TGTGCCAGCTCATCACGCGAGCAAGAGACCCAGTACTTC. Amino acids: CASSSREQETQYF.

This clonotype was picked up many times. The rearrangement links TRBV28 to TRBJ2-7; a possible D gene is TRBD2 (5 bases). V dropped 2 bases and J dropped 2 bases, with 16 bases sitting between them. This CDR3 is built from 16 residues. CDR1 MDHEN and CDR2 SYDVKM come from the germline V gene. The CDR3 region is CASSLPFSETPYEQYF. The CDR3 DNA reads TGTGCCAGCAGTTTACCGTTTAGCGAGACTCCCTACGAGCAGTACTTC.

This clonotype was seen a handful of times. The chain's CDR3 is CSASASGGKNIQYF. DNA of the CDR3: TGCAGTGCTAGTGCTAGCGGGGGGAAAAACATTCAGTACTTC. The chain recombines TRBV20-1 with TRBJ2-4, with 11 positions matching TRBD2. V lost 3 bases to trimming and J lost 4 bases; unmatched junction nucleotides: 2. This CDR3 comprises 14 residues. Germline assignment: CDR1 DFQATT and CDR2 SNEGSKA (reference sequence).

This clonotype was seen repeatedly, ten times or more. The chain recombines TRBV30 with TRBJ1-1, with D perhaps TRBD1 (6 bases). Germline V gene data show CDR1 as GTSNPN and CDR2 as SVGIG (reference sequence). This CDR3 comprises 13 residues. Trimming took off 5 bases at V and 3 bases at J, with 13 bases between the two ends. CDR3 bases: TGTGCCTGGGACCGCCACAGGGACACTGAAGCTTTCTTT. Translated, it gives CAWDRHRDTEAFF.

This clonotype was counted at least ten times. The chain joins TRBV28 to TRBJ2-1; 9 bases map to TRBD1. The germline gives CDR1 MDHEN, CDR2 SYDVKM. The CDR3 totals 13 residues. J was trimmed by 9 bases and V by 10 bases; bases with no gene match: 10. This chain's CDR3 is CATTRDRVGEQFF. In DNA, the CDR3 is TGTGCCACAACACGGGACAGGGTCGGTGAGCAGTTCTTC.